Presented here are 23 T cell receptor beta chains from one specimen sequenced in a study of regulatory T cells in long-lasting Graves disease. The authors built TCR beta libraries using iRepertoire HTBI primers and Arm-PCR of CDR3 regions. In TCRdb, the multiplex PCR reads were re-called with MiXCR into one record per CDR3 protein. The sample has some 440,000 distinct CDR3 sequences, under 25% seen once. Time point specified: persistent/refractory GD, antithyroid drugs over 5 years with positive TRAb. PBMCs provided the RNA from which the TCR library was made. Specimen: peripheral blood mononuclear cells (PBMCs), collected when the disease was refractory, from a patient treated with antithyroid drugs. Receptor source: a female donor with Graves disease.

This chain's CDR3 is CASSPVTSHSYNEQFF. The CDR3 bases are TGTGCCAGCAGCCCGGTGACTAGCCATTCCTACAATGAGCAGTTCTTC. The chain links TRBV7-9 to TRBJ2-1; 7 bases map to TRBD2. Germline V gene data show CDR1 as SEHNR and CDR2 as FQNEAQ (reference sequence). Losses at the gene ends were 5 bases for V and 1 base for J; bases not matched to a gene: 8. The length of the CDR3 is 16 residues.

This clonotype came up many times. The rearrangement links TRBV12-5 to TRBJ1-1; D unresolved. The CDR3 sequence is 17 residues long. CDR1 and CDR2 (germline): LGHNT, FRNRAP. Trimming removed 1 base from V and 0 bases from J, with 15 bases in between. CDR3 DNA sequence: TGTGCTAGTGGTTTGGCGGGCAAGGATGAGATGAACACTGAAGCTTTCTTT. It encodes CASGLAGKDEMNTEAFF.

This clonotype came up many times. The gene calls are TRBV7-8 and TRBJ2-7; 8 bases map to TRBD2. The V segment lost 4 bases and the J segment 2 bases; nucleotides outside the gene matches: 7. Looked up from germline, CDR1 is SGHVS and CDR2 is FQNEAQ. The CDR3 is made up of 15 amino acids. This chain's CDR3 is CASSSRRLATYEQYF. The CDR3 DNA is TGTGCCAGCAGCTCCCGCCGACTAGCGACCTACGAGCAGTACTTC.

This clonotype was recorded at least ten times. V and J are TRBV28 and TRBJ1-1, with TRBD1 matching 10 bases. V shed 2 bases and J 6 bases; nucleotides not matched to a gene: 12. The CDR3 sequence is 17 residues long. From germline, CDR1 is MDHEN and CDR2 SYDVKM. The CDR3 is CASSLPTKMTGGSEAFF. The CDR3, as DNA: TGTGCCAGCAGTTTACCCACCAAAATGACAGGGGGCTCTGAAGCTTTCTTT.

This clonotype occurred many times. This CDR3 reads CASSIQGYEQYF. The CDR3 DNA reads TGTGCCAGCAGTATACAGGGGTACGAGCAGTACTTC. J is TRBJ2-7 and V is TRBV27; 7 bases are shared with TRBD1. This CDR3 spans 12 amino acids. Trimming removed 5 bases from V and 4 bases from J; junction bases left unmatched: 2. Germline values: CDR1 MNHEY, CDR2 SMNVEV (reference sequence).

This clonotype was seen once. DNA of the CDR3: TGTGCCAGCAGTCCAAGGACTCCAGGGGAAATATTGACAGATACGCAGTATTTT. It translates to CASSPRTPGEILTDTQYF. The chain joins TRBV12-3 or TRBV12-4 to TRBJ2-3; D is perhaps TRBD1 (6 bases). Trimming stripped 5 bases from V and 3 bases from J, with 24 bases between. The CDR3 consists of 18 residues.

The chain is built from TRBV10-3 and TRBJ2-3; no clear D. Trimming shortened V by 7 bases and J by 0 bases, and 11 bases separated the two germline ends. In germline, CDR1 is ENHRY, CDR2 SYGVKD. The CDR3 runs to 14 residues. As DNA, the CDR3 is TGTGCCATCAATCCGAGACCTAGCACAGATACGCAGTATTTT. The encoded protein is CAINPRPSTDTQYF.

This clonotype has just one count. This may be a read error: a much more frequent sequence differs by one nucleotide. The J gene is TRBJ2-7, the V gene TRBV6-2 or TRBV6-3, with 7 nucleotides matching TRBD2. The CDR3 totals 13 residues. V trimming: 5 bases; J trimming: 4 bases; junction bases outside the gene matches: 5. The germline gives CDR1 MNHEY, CDR2 SVGEGT. The CDR3: CASSETSRYEQYF. CDR3 nucleotides: TGTGCCAGCAGTGAGACTAGCAGGTACGAGCAGTACTTC.

This clonotype has ten or more counts. The V and J genes are TRBV20-1 and TRBJ1-5; maybe TRBD1 (6 bases). The germline V and J ends were trimmed by 2 bases and 4 bases, with 12 bases remaining between them. The CDR3 has 14 amino acids. CDR1 and CDR2 from the germline V gene are DFQATT and SNEGSKA (reference sequence). This CDR3 is CSARTGLSNQPQHF. The CDR3 DNA sequence: TGCAGTGCTAGAACAGGGTTGAGTAATCAGCCCCAGCATTTT.

This clonotype was picked up many times. The rearrangement joins TRBV7-3 to TRBJ2-5; 12 positions match TRBD2. From germline, CDR1 is SGHTA and CDR2 FQGTGA. The CDR3 length is 17 residues. V lost 7 bases and J lost 1; bases outside the gene matches: 10. CDR3 in DNA: TGTGCCAGCACTCACTCTGGGACTAGCGGGTTCCAAGAGACCCAGTACTTC. This gives the protein CASTHSGTSGFQETQYF.

This clonotype came up a few times. The genes are TRBV5-1 and TRBJ1-5; TRBD1 matches 10 bases. CDR1 and CDR2 from the germline V gene are SGHRS and YFSETQ. CDR3 length: 16 residues. Trimming removed 4 bases from V and 2 bases from J; junction bases left unmatched: 6. The CDR3 is CASSIRQGARNQPQHF. CDR3 DNA sequence: TGCGCCAGCAGCATTCGACAGGGGGCCCGCAATCAGCCCCAGCATTTT.

This clonotype was counted once. The V and J genes are TRBV18 and TRBJ2-1, with D perhaps TRBD2 (6 bases). The CDR3 is 16 residues long. Trimming took 2 bases from V and 2 from J, leaving 13 bases between them. The germline gives CDR1 KGHSH, CDR2 LQKENI. CDR3 coding DNA: TGTGCCAGCTCACCAATTCCGGGAGATGCCTACAATGAGCAGTTCTTC. This codes for CASSPIPGDAYNEQFF.

This clonotype came up many times. This chain links TRBV18 with TRBJ1-1; weak D call: TRBD1 (5 bases). The V end was cut by 3 bases, the J end by 11 bases, with 25 bases between. Per the germline V gene, CDR1 is KGHSH and CDR2 is LQKENI. This CDR3 contains 16 residues. As DNA, the CDR3 is TGTGCCAGCTCACCGGGGGTACCTCAGAAAACGAGTCACGCTTTCTTT. This codes for CASSPGVPQKTSHAFF. The whole variable domain, remainder taken from reference TRBV18 and TRBJ1-1, is NAGVMQNPRHLVRRRGQEARLRCSPMKGHSHVYWYRQLPEEGLKFMVYLQKENIIDESGMPKERFSAEFPKEGPSILRIQQVVRGDSAAYFCASSPGVPQKTSHAFFGQGTRLTVV.

This clonotype was recorded many times. The V and J genes are TRBV20-1 and TRBJ2-5; D call uncertain. Germline V gene lookup returns CDR1 DFQATT and CDR2 SNEGSKA (reference sequence). V gave up 5 bases and J gave up 4 bases, with 5 bases separating them. CDR3 length: 10 amino acids. Here the CDR3 DNA reads TGCAGTGCTGCCTCAGAGACCCAGTACTTC. Encoded protein: CSAASETQYF.

This chain's CDR3 is CSVGGRSSGSNSYEQYF. The CDR3, as DNA: TGCAGCGTTGGGGGGCGTAGCAGCGGGAGTAATTCCTACGAGCAGTACTTC. The chain combines TRBV29-1 with TRBJ2-7; 8 positions match TRBD2. The CDR3 sequence is 17 residues long. With V trimmed by 4 bases and J by 1 base, 15 bases remained unmatched. Germline CDR1 reads SQVTM; CDR2 reads ANQGSEA.

As concerns this clonotype: Since no conserved phenylalanine or tryptophan closes the CDR3, a read error is the likely cause. The chain joins TRBV30 to TRBJ2-7, with 9 bases matching TRBD1. This CDR3 has 11 residues. Germline CDR1 reads GTSNPN; CDR2 reads SVGIG (reference sequence). CDR3 nucleotides: TGTGGGATACAGGGGGCGTACGAGCAGTACCTC. Amino acids: CGIQGAYEQYL.

In this sample, this clonotype turned up a few times. The chain carries TRBV20-1 and TRBJ2-7, with D perhaps matching TRBD2 (5 bases). The CDR3 consists of 11 residues. Deletions cut 3 bases from V and 3 bases from J, with 6 bases between. Per germline, CDR1 DFQATT and CDR2 SNEGSKA (reference sequence). CDR3: CSARDFYEQYF. In DNA form, the CDR3 reads TGCAGTGCTAGGGACTTCTACGAGCAGTACTTC.

CDR3 in DNA: TGTGCCAGCAGCGCTACATGGAACACCGGGGAGCTGTTTTTT. Translation gives CASSATWNTGELFF. The chain is built from TRBV6-1 and TRBJ2-2; no definite D call. The germline gives CDR1 MNHNS, CDR2 SASEGT. With 6 bases removed from V and 1 base from J, the gap between germline ends came to 9 bases. The CDR3 spans 14 residues.

The chain couples TRBV6-5 to TRBJ1-5; D gene uncertain. The V gene's germline CDR1 is MNHEY and CDR2 SVGAGI. Trimming removed 0 bases from V and 3 bases from J, with 9 bases in between. There are 15 residues in the CDR3. CDR3 nucleotides: TGTGCCAGCAGTTACTCGTCGGTTTACAATCAGCCCCAGCATTTT. Protein: CASSYSSVYNQPQHF.

In its sample, this clonotype was seen many times. J is TRBJ2-7 and V is TRBV10-3; TRBD1 aligns across 9 bases. J lost 0 bases, V lost 4 bases, and 4 bases had no gene match. The CDR3 covers 15 residues. CDR1 ENHRY and CDR2 SYGVKD come from the germline V gene. CDR3 sequence reads: CAISGTGGFSYEQYF. CDR3 in DNA: TGTGCCATCAGTGGCACAGGGGGCTTCTCCTACGAGCAGTACTTC.

In its sample, this clonotype was seen a few times. J is TRBJ1-2 and V is TRBV5-4; tentatively, D is TRBD1 (5 bases). The CDR3 contains 14 residues. V was trimmed by 0 bases and J by 13 bases, leaving 19 bases between them. Germline CDR1 and CDR2: SGHNT and YYREEE (reference sequence). CDR3 sequence reads: CASSLEASDSRLTF. In nucleotides, the CDR3 is TGTGCCAGCAGCTTGGAGGCGAGTGACAGCCGTCTCACCTTC.

This clonotype was found many times. V gene TRBV20-1 combines with J gene TRBJ2-7; the match to TRBD2 covers 11 bases. CDR3 length: 13 amino acids. Germline lookup yields CDR1 DFQATT and CDR2 SNEGSKA (reference sequence). The trim removed 4 bases at V and 6 bases at J, leaving 5 bases unmatched. The CDR3 DNA reads as TGCAGTGCTACACTAGCGGGAGTGGTCGAGCAGTACTTC. Translation: CSATLAGVVEQYF.

On this clonotype itself: A much larger clone sits a single nucleotide away, making a read error possible. J is TRBJ2-4 and V is TRBV10-1, with D perhaps assigned TRBD1 or TRBD2 (6 bases each). Germline CDR1 WNHNN, CDR2 SYGVQD (reference sequence). The CDR3 is 15 amino acids. V gave up 2 bases and J gave up 5 bases, with 13 bases separating them. For the CDR3, the DNA is TGCGCCAGCAGTGAGCGACAGGAGGGCGAAAACATTCAGTACTTC. This encodes CASSERQEGENIQYF.